One and the same sample provided the 24 T cell receptor beta chains below, sequenced in a study of CD8+CD57+ T cells in acquired aplastic anemia. Profiling that covered TCR beta VDJ and CDR3 relied on genomic DNA as its template. TCRdb ran MiXCR on the reads and lists one entry per CDR3 protein. This sample has about 180,000 distinct CDR3 sequences, with roughly three fifths found just once. Whoever was chosen for sequencing had shown CD8+CD57+ cell expansion by flow cytometry. Sequencing used sorted CD4+, CD8+, or CD8+CD57+ T cells (not recorded which) from PBMCs. The receptors shown here come from a human donor with aplastic anemia.

This chain uses TRBV7-9 with TRBJ1-2; a weak D match, TRBD1 (6 bases). V lost 9 bases, J lost 2 bases, and 16 bases lay in between. CDR1 SEHNR and CDR2 FQNEAQ come from the germline V gene (reference sequence). The CDR3 length is 14 residues. DNA of the CDR3: TGTGCCAGTAGTTTGACAGGAGTAAACTATGGCTACACCTTC. Amino acids: CASSLTGVNYGYTF. The whole variable domain, remainder taken from reference TRBV7-9 and TRBJ1-2, is DTGVSQNPRHKITKRGQNVTFRCDPISEHNRLYWYRQTLGQGPEFLTYFQNEAQLEKSRLLSDRFSAERPKGSFSTLEIQRTEQGDSAMYLCASSLTGVNYGYTFGSGTRLTVV.

This chain links TRBV20-1 with TRBJ2-7; D may be TRBD2 (7 bases). Germline assignment: CDR1 DFQATT and CDR2 SNEGSKA (reference sequence). There are 14 residues in the CDR3. Trimming pared 0 bases from V and 3 bases from J, leaving 12 bases between. The CDR3 loop is CSAREPGGGYEQYF. The CDR3 region has the DNA TGCAGTGCTAGAGAGCCGGGGGGCGGCTACGAGCAGTACTTC.

The rearrangement links TRBV25-1 to TRBJ2-1; TRBD1 is a possible D gene (6 bases). Per the germline V gene, CDR1 is MGHDK and CDR2 is SYGVNS. The CDR3 loop spans 15 amino acids. V was pared by 5 bases and J by 5 bases, with 16 bases between. The CDR3 loop is CASSNHETGNNEQFF. The CDR3 DNA sequence: TGTGCCAGCAGTAACCATGAAACAGGGAACAATGAGCAGTTCTTC. Looking up the rest from reference TRBV25-1 and TRBJ2-1 gives the full variable domain: EADIYQTPRYLVIGTGKKITLECSQTMGHDKMYWYQQDPGMELHLIHYSYGVNSTEKGDLSSESTVSRIRTEHFPLTLESARPSHTSQYLCASSNHETGNNEQFFGPGTRLTVL.

The chain has TRBV20-1 and TRBJ2-7; D possibly uses TRBD1 or TRBD2 (7 bases each). Trimming pared 7 bases from V and 5 bases from J, leaving 12 bases between. Germline V CDR1 and CDR2: DFQATT, SNEGSKA (reference sequence). The CDR3 is 11 amino acids. CDR3 nucleotides: TGCAGTGTCAGGGGGGGGAACGAGCAGTACTTC. It yields the protein CSVRGGNEQYF.

This chain uses TRBV10-3 with TRBJ1-1; D is uncertain. This CDR3 has 13 amino acids. Per germline, CDR1 ENHRY and CDR2 SYGVKD. The V gene lost 0 bases and the J gene lost 11 bases, with 13 bases spanning the gap. In DNA, the CDR3 is TGTGCCATCAGTGAGTCGACCGGCGGATTCGCTTTCTTT. The encoded protein is CAISESTGGFAFF.

There are a few counts of this clonotype. A much larger clone is a single base away; this may be a read error. The chain has TRBV15 and TRBJ1-5; D gene unclear. The CDR3 loop spans 15 amino acids. Germline V CDR1 and CDR2: LNHNV, YYDKDF (reference sequence). Trimming took 4 bases from V and 3 from J, leaving 13 bases between them. Here the CDR3 reads CATSNNGYSNQPQHF. Written as DNA, the CDR3 is TGTGCCACCAGCAATAACGGGTACTCCAATCAGCCCCAGCATTTT.

The gene calls are TRBV7-2 and TRBJ2-2; D unresolved. V was pared by 1 base and J by 9 bases, with 9 bases between. CDR3 length: 13 residues. Germline V lookup: CDR1 SGHTA, CDR2 FQGNSA. Written as DNA, the CDR3 is TGTGCCAGCAGCTTAGAATTTTCCCGGGAGCTGTTTTTT. Its translation: CASSLEFSRELFF.

This clonotype showed up many times. The chain employs TRBV5-6 and TRBJ1-1; 10 nucleotides agree with TRBD1. Germline trimming cut 0 bases from V and 5 bases from J; bases unmatched to any gene: 7. CDR1 is SGHDT, CDR2 YYEEEE, per germline. The CDR3 contains 16 residues. The CDR3 loop is CASSLGGQGLATEAFF. For the CDR3, the DNA is TGTGCCAGCAGCTTGGGGGGACAGGGGTTGGCGACTGAAGCTTTCTTT.

This clonotype has more than one count but fewer than ten. The junction departs from germline at one end; a sequencing error may be responsible. CDR3 nucleotide sequence: TGTGCTAGCAGCTTGGCTGGGGGAAGAGAGCAGTACTTC. Translation: CASSLAGGREQYF. This rearrangement joins TRBV7-6 to TRBJ2-7, with D possibly called TRBD1 or TRBD2 (5 bases each). The CDR3 has 13 amino acids. The germline V gene has CDR1 SGHVS and CDR2 FNYEAQ.

The chain is built from TRBV7-2 and TRBJ2-5, with D maybe TRBD1 (6 bases). Per germline, CDR1 SGHTA and CDR2 FQGNSA. CDR3 length: 17 amino acids. Trimming pared 5 bases from V and 5 bases from J, leaving 24 bases between. CDR3 bases: TGTGCCAGCAGCCAGTTCCCCAGGGGAAGGGTTGGGGAGACCCAGTACTTC. Amino acid sequence: CASSQFPRGRVGETQYF. Full variable domain (rest looked up from reference TRBV7-2 and TRBJ2-5): GAGVSQSPSNKVTEKGKDVELRCDPISGHTALYWYRQSLGQGLEFLIYFQGNSAPDKSGLPSDRFSAERTGGSVSTLTIQRTQQEDSAVYLCASSQFPRGRVGETQYFGPGTRLLVL.

The chain couples TRBV24-1 to TRBJ2-1; D gene ambiguous. This CDR3 has 14 residues. V was cut by 4 bases and J by 2 bases, with 8 bases left in between. Germline CDR1 KGHDR, CDR2 SFDVKD. The CDR3 sequence: CATSDGATYNEQFF. CDR3 DNA: TGTGCCACCAGTGACGGAGCTACCTACAATGAGCAGTTCTTC.

V gene TRBV2 combines with J gene TRBJ2-7; TRBD1 matches 7 bases. This CDR3 spans 14 amino acids. After removal of 5 bases from V and 3 bases from J, the junction contained 7 bases not matched to a gene. From germline, CDR1 is SNHLY and CDR2 FYNNEI. CDR3 region: CASSLPGTDYEQYF. Here the CDR3 DNA reads TGTGCCAGCAGTTTACCGGGGACAGACTACGAGCAGTACTTC.

This clonotype was seen repeatedly, ten times or more. V gene TRBV9 combines with J gene TRBJ2-1; TRBD1 matches at 10 bases. CDR3 length: 19 amino acids. The ends lost 0 bases at V and 4 bases at J; junction bases unmatched: 13. Germline V gene sequence: CDR1 SGDLS, CDR2 YYNGEE. Here the CDR3 reads CASSVGSRRGGQGYNEQFF. CDR3 in DNA: TGTGCCAGCAGCGTAGGCTCCCGTCGGGGGGGACAGGGGTACAATGAGCAGTTCTTC.

The chain carries TRBV29-1 and TRBJ2-7; the D call may be TRBD1 or TRBD2 (6 bases each). Trimming removed 6 bases from V and 2 bases from J, with 11 bases in between. This CDR3 comprises 12 residues. In germline, CDR1 is SQVTM, CDR2 ANQGSEA. The CDR3 DNA follows: TGCAGCGTACTAGGGGGGACCTACGAGCAGTACTTC. Amino acids: CSVLGGTYEQYF.

A few counts support this clonotype. The rearrangement joins TRBV29-1 to TRBJ1-2, with D hard to call. In germline, CDR1 is SQVTM, CDR2 ANQGSEA. The V end lost 3 bases, the J end lost 6 bases, and 11 bases lay between the germline ends. This CDR3 has 12 amino acids. The DNA for the CDR3 is TGCAGCGTTGACGGGAGATTACATGGCTACACCTTC. Protein product: CSVDGRLHGYTF.

This chain uses TRBV20-1 with TRBJ1-5; D gene unclear. Germline V lookup: CDR1 DFQATT, CDR2 SNEGSKA (reference sequence). The CDR3 has 12 amino acids. Between the trimmed V and J ends, which lost 4 bases and 14 bases, there was a span of 18 bases. CDR3 sequence: CSANHRLAYEHF. CDR3 DNA sequence: TGCAGTGCTAATCATCGACTGGCCTACGAGCATTTT.

Remarks on this clonotype: A much larger clone is a single base away; this may be a read error. The chain carries TRBV2 and TRBJ2-1; no firm D call. Germline V gives CDR1 SNHLY, CDR2 FYNNEI. This CDR3 is built from 13 residues. Trimming stripped 5 bases from V and 10 bases from J, with 15 bases between. The CDR3 loop reads CASSLGRAYEQFF. Written as DNA, the CDR3 is TGTGCCAGCAGTTTAGGCAGAGCCTACGAGCAGTTCTTC.

The chain uses TRBV29-1 and TRBJ2-7; 7 bases line up with TRBD1. J gave up 2 bases and V 4 bases, and 5 bases lay outside the gene matches. The CDR3 covers 13 residues. Germline CDR1 and CDR2: SQVTM and ANQGSEA. CDR3 DNA sequence: TGCAGCGTTGGGGCAGGACAGGCCTACGAGCAGTACTTC. This encodes CSVGAGQAYEQYF.

The V call is TRBV14, the J call TRBJ2-5; D gene ambiguous. In germline, CDR1 is SGHDN, CDR2 FVKESK. The CDR3 runs 15 residues. Trimming removed 0 bases at V and 0 bases at J, with 8 bases between. CDR3 sequence reads: CASSQDGPDQETQYF. For the CDR3, the DNA is TGTGCCAGCAGCCAAGATGGTCCCGACCAAGAGACCCAGTACTTC.

This clonotype was seen at least ten times. At one of its ends the junction is not consistent with the germline gene, which may arise from a read error. The V call is TRBV5-5, the J call TRBJ2-7; D is unclear. CDR1 SGHKS and CDR2 YYEKEE come from the germline V gene (reference sequence). There are 13 residues in the CDR3. CDR3 protein: CASSLGPTYEQYF. CDR3 in DNA: TGTGCCAGCAGTTTGGGTCCCACCTACGAGCAGTACTTC.

The chain couples TRBV7-8 to TRBJ2-3; 9 nucleotides line up with TRBD2. The CDR3 is 20 amino acids. Germline V CDR1 and CDR2: SGHVS, FQNEAQ. J was trimmed by 2 bases and V by 0 bases; bases with no gene match: 15. The chain's CDR3 is CASSLAGSAETSGITDTQYF. The CDR3 nucleotides read TGTGCCAGCAGCTTAGCCGGTTCAGCGGAGACTAGCGGCATCACAGATACGCAGTATTTT.

The V call is TRBV7-9, the J call TRBJ2-7; D may match TRBD1 or TRBD2 (5 bases each). CDR3 length equals 12 residues. The germline V and J ends were trimmed by 1 base and 7 bases, with 8 bases remaining between them. Germline V gene sequence: CDR1 SEHNR, CDR2 FQNEAQ (reference sequence). Here the CDR3 DNA reads TGTGCCAGCAGCTTAGTTTGGGGGGAGCAGTACTTC. It translates to CASSLVWGEQYF.

Of note for this clonotype: At one of its ends the junction is not consistent with the germline gene, which may arise from a read error. The CDR3 DNA reads as TGTGCCACATTTAGGGGTGACACCGGAGAGCTGTTTTTT. Its protein product is CATFRGDTGELFF. J is TRBJ2-2 and V is TRBV19, with a possible D match to TRBD1 (5 bases). The CDR3 spans 13 residues. Germline CDR1 and CDR2: LNHDA and SQIVND (reference sequence).

This clonotype was detected many times. This chain joins TRBV27 and TRBJ2-7; 9 nucleotides line up with TRBD1. The J segment lost 2 bases and the V segment lost 6 bases, leaving 5 bases of the junction unmatched. CDR3 length: 14 residues. Germline CDR1 is MNHEY and CDR2 is SMNVEV (reference sequence). CDR3 DNA sequence: TGTGCCAGCAGGTGGGGACAGGGTGCCTACGAGCAGTACTTC. This encodes CASRWGQGAYEQYF.